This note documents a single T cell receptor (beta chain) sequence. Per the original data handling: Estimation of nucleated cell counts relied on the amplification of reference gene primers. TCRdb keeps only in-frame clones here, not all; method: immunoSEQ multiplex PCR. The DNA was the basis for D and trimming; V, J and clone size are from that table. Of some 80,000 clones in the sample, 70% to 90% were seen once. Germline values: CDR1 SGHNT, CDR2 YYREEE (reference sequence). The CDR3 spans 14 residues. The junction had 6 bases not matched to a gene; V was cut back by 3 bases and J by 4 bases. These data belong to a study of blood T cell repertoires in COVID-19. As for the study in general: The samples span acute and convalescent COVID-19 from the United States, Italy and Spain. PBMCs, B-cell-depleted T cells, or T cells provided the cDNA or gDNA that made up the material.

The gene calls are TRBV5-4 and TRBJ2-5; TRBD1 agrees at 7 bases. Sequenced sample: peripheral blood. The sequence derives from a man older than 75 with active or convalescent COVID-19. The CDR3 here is CASSSTGVAETQYF. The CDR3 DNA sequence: TGTGCCAGCAGCTCCACAGGGGTGGCAGAGACCCAGTACTTC.